This T cell receptor beta chain appears in the sequencing data of a study of T-cell memory formation after mild COVID-19. The V segment lost 5 bases and the J segment 5 bases; nucleotides outside the gene matches: 9. In germline, CDR1 is SGHAT, CDR2 FQNNGV. The CDR3 loop spans 15 amino acids. TCRdb redid the calling of the 5' RACE reads with MiXCR, one entry per CDR3 protein. The data contain 500,000 to 600,000 distinct CDR3 sequences, about a sixth of them seen just once; the ten biggest clones take up around 13%. Study-level points and caveats: Contracting clones, day 15 to 85, had balanced CD4/CD8, and later expanders favored CD4+.

Only a few counts were recorded for this clonotype. The antigen is undetermined. This rearrangement joins TRBV11-2 to TRBJ1-1; 9 bases map to TRBD1. Sequenced input: PBMCs or a T cell subset sorted from them (not recorded which). This receptor was identified in an adult woman who had mild COVID-19 (a few samples of this study predate the infection). Cell type and time point are not known. This chain's CDR3 is CASSPTWTGVTEAFF. The CDR3 nucleotides read TGTGCCAGCAGCCCTACCTGGACAGGGGTAACTGAAGCTTTCTTT.